This paragraph covers one T cell receptor (beta chain) sequence. Antigen specificity is unknown. Germline V gene data show CDR1 as SGDLS and CDR2 as YYNGEE. CDR3 length: 15 amino acids. The V end was cut by 0 bases, the J end by 5 bases, with 14 bases between. Any patient presenting with uncontrolled infection, other autoimmune disease, pregnancy or lactation was left out. This sample stems from a study of T cells in Graves' hyperthyroidism and ophthalmopathy. Study results and limitations: Through a model of 13 V-J features, ophthalmopathy was separated from stable hyperthyroidism.

RNA transcripts were the template for amplifying TCR beta CDR3 regions. With the HTBI primer set, the TCR CDR3 went through a first round of RT-PCR. MiXCR, applied by TCRdb to the multiplex PCR reads, yields one record per CDR3 protein. The table records around 800,000 distinct CDR3 sequences, approximately 40% of them present only once. The material sequenced was blood. This chain joins TRBV9 and TRBJ2-5; D might be TRBD2 (7 bases). This TCR derives from a man aged 18 to 30 with Graves' hyperthyroidism. The chain's CDR3 is CASSVGGGATETQYF. For the CDR3, the DNA is TGTGCCAGCAGCGTAGGGGGGGGGGCCACGGAGACCCAGTACTTC.